This T cell receptor beta chain is drawn from a study of blood T cell repertoires in COVID-19. Overall study context: PBMCs, B-cell-depleted T cells, or T cells were the source of the cDNA or gDNA that made up the material.

This clone was picked up one time. The CDR3 covers 15 residues. Trimming cost V 3 bases and J 3 bases, with 14 bases left between them. Per germline, CDR1 LGHNA and CDR2 YSLEER. Assay: immunoSEQ multiplex PCR; the TCRdb copy retains only in-frame clones and omits some. This sample carries around 140,000 clones, about 91% of them seen once, and the ten largest clones take about 28%. This TCR derives from a human donor in a cohort sampled during active COVID-19. The sample taken for sequencing was peripheral blood. This chain links TRBV4-3 with TRBJ1-2, with a possible D match to TRBD1 (6 bases). DNA of the CDR3: TGCGCCAGCAGCCATTCGGCCCAGGGGCACTATGGCTACACCTTC. It specifies CASSHSAQGHYGYTF.